The rows below give T cell receptor beta chains drawn from one sample of a study of blood T cell repertoires in COVID-19. Some clones are missing from TCRdb's copy, which holds only in-frame ones; the method was immunoSEQ multiplex PCR. The repertoire includes 190,000 or so clones, about 86% of them detected once, and roughly 2.9% sits in the top ten. The sequencing input was peripheral blood. Every receptor here comes from a woman aged 25 to 39 with active or convalescent COVID-19. CDR3s include the opening cysteine and the closing phenylalanine or tryptophan. The order of the fields is clone size, D gene, J gene, V gene, CDR3 DNA, CDR3 protein. A D gene is named only where the DNA matches it firmly. Size tells how often a clone was seen (once, few, many) or the class of an expanded clone, and some rows leave it out.

size: once
D: NA
J: TRBJ2-5
V: TRBV5-1
DNA: TGCGCCAGCAGCTCGAAACAGGGCCAAGAGACCCAGTACTTC
CDR3: CASSSKQGQETQYF

size: once
D: TRBD2
J: TRBJ2-2
V: TRBV24-1
DNA: TGTGCCACCAGTGACCAGTTAGCGGGAGGGCCGGACACCGGGGAGCTGTTTTTT
CDR3: CATSDQLAGGPDTGELFF

size: NA
D: NA
J: TRBJ2-6
V: TRBV25-1
DNA: TGTGCCAGCAGTGACTCGACAGCAGGGGCCAACGTCCTGACTTTC
CDR3: CASSDSTAGANVLTF

size: NA
D: TRBD1
J: TRBJ1-4
V: TRBV5-1
DNA: TGCGCCAGCAGCTTAACGACAGGGAGGAATGAAAAACTGTTTTTT
CDR3: CASSLTTGRNEKLFF

size: NA
D: NA
J: TRBJ1-2
V: TRBV28
DNA: TGTGCCAGCAGTTTGAGGTTGGGCAGGGGTAATGGCTACACCTTC
CDR3: CASSLRLGRGNGYTF

size: NA
D: TRBD1
J: TRBJ2-1
V: TRBV7-7
DNA: TGTGCTAGCAGCAGGGACAGGGGGGCCTACAATGAGCAGTTCTTC
CDR3: CASSRDRGAYNEQFF

size: NA
D: TRBD1
J: TRBJ2-5
V: TRBV19
DNA: TGTGCCAGTAGGGCAGGGTATGGACAGGGGGGAGGAGAGACCCAGTACTTC
CDR3: CASRAGYGQGGGETQYF

size: once
D: TRBD1
J: TRBJ1-2
V: TRBV19
DNA: TGTGCCAGTAGGATCGGGACAGGGGGCGCCAGGGGCTACACCTTC
CDR3: CASRIGTGGARGYTF

size: once
D: TRBD2
J: TRBJ2-2
V: TRBV5-1
DNA: TGCGCCAGCAGCTATATACCGGGACTAGCGGGGGGGCCCCCCGGGGAGCTGTTTTTT
CDR3: CASSYIPGLAGGPPGELFF

size: once
D: TRBD1
J: TRBJ2-5
V: TRBV19
DNA: TGTGCCAGTAGTTGGGACAGCCTCCAAGAGACCCAGTACTTC
CDR3: CASSWDSLQETQYF

size: NA
D: NA
J: TRBJ1-4
V: TRBV27
DNA: TGTGCCAGCAGTCAGAGGATATTTGCAACTAATGAAAAACTGTTTTTT
CDR3: CASSQRIFATNEKLFF

size: NA
D: TRBD2
J: TRBJ2-7
V: TRBV19
DNA: TGTGCCAGTAGTATAGCCGGACTAGCGGGAGCCGACGAGCAGTACTTC
CDR3: CASSIAGLAGADEQYF

size: NA
D: NA
J: TRBJ1-1
V: TRBV6-4
DNA: TGTGCCAGCAGTGACTCGGGCAGGGGGAACACTGAAGCTTTCTTT
CDR3: CASSDSGRGNTEAFF

size: NA
D: TRBD2
J: TRBJ2-1
V: TRBV11-2
DNA: TGTGCCAGCAGCTTACCGGTGGCGGGAGGGCCCCACAATGAGCAGTTCTTC
CDR3: CASSLPVAGGPHNEQFF

size: NA
D: NA
J: TRBJ2-1
V: TRBV14
DNA: TGTGCCAGCAGCCAAGGGCTAGCGCTGTATTTGCAGTTCTTC
CDR3: CASSQGLALYLQFF

size: NA
D: TRBD1
J: TRBJ2-3
V: TRBV27
DNA: TGTGCCAGCACTAAAACAGGGGCGGATTTAGATACGCAGTATTTT
CDR3: CASTKTGADLDTQYF